The next 14 T cell receptor beta chains were all read from a single sample in a study of blood T cell repertoires in COVID-19 (TCRdb year 2020). Library prep was done by the immunoSEQ multiplex PCR assay. The table was pulled from immuneACCESS by TCRdb, which kept in-frame rearrangements only. Such tables lose some clones; where checked, under half of the loss comes from unresolved V genes, and the rest has no known cause. The sample table shows almost 30,000 clones, and about 70% are seen once. The top ten clones comprise less than 20% of the sample. Sequencing was performed on peripheral blood. These receptors originate from a human donor in a cohort sampled during active COVID-19.

This chain links TRBV11-2 with TRBJ2-5, with D perhaps matching TRBD2 (6 bases). Per the germline V gene, CDR1 is SGHAT and CDR2 is FQNNGV. The CDR3 sequence is 12 residues long. Trimming shortened V by 5 bases and J by 7 bases, and 11 bases separated the two germline ends. The CDR3 nucleotides are TGTGCCAGCAGCATTCACGGGGGGACCCAGTACTTC. This sequence encodes CASSIHGGTQYF.

This sequence joins TRBV7-9 and TRBJ2-1; weak D call: TRBD1 (6 bases). V was shortened by 5 bases and J by 7 bases, with 21 bases between the two germline ends. CDR1 is SEHNR and CDR2 is FQNEAQ in the germline V gene (reference sequence). The CDR3 totals 16 residues. The CDR3 coding sequence is TGTGCCAGCAGCCCGACTCGAGGACAGACAAAGAATGAGCAGTTCTTC. It codes for CASSPTRGQTKNEQFF.

This clone was recorded at least ten times. This chain links TRBV19 with TRBJ1-5, with TRBD1 matching over 10 bases. CDR1 and CDR2 from the germline V gene are LNHDA and SQIVND (reference sequence). The CDR3 spans 15 residues. Trimming cost V 5 bases and J 7 bases; bases outside gene matches: 8. The CDR3 nucleotides are TGTGCCAGTAGTTCGACAGGGGGCGAAAGACAGCCCCAGCATTTT. It translates to CASSSTGGERQPQHF.

The gene calls are TRBV3-1 (or the pseudogene TRBV3-2) and TRBJ2-1, with D unclear. V gave up 0 bases and J gave up 6 bases, with 9 bases separating them. Germline CDR1 LGHDT, CDR2 YNNKEL (reference sequence). The CDR3 extends over 14 amino acids. CDR3 nucleotide sequence: TGTGCCAGCAGCCAAGATTGGGCTACCAATGAGCAGTTCTTC. This encodes CASSQDWATNEQFF.

This clone was counted a single time. The V call is TRBV13, the J call TRBJ2-3; the D is unclear. Trimming stripped 5 bases from V and 0 bases from J, with 12 bases between. The CDR3 contains 15 residues. The germline CDR1 and CDR2 sequences are PRHDT and FYEKMQ (reference sequence). The CDR3: CASSPGDGSTDTQYF. DNA of the CDR3: TGTGCCAGCAGCCCCGGAGACGGGAGCACAGATACGCAGTATTTT.

The rearrangement joins TRBV4-3 to TRBJ2-3; D unclear. CDR3 length: 14 residues. V dropped 3 bases and J dropped 0 bases, with 7 bases sitting between them. From germline, CDR1 is LGHNA and CDR2 YSLEER. The CDR3 DNA sequence: TGCGCCAGCAGCCAGCGGCGGAGCACAGATACGCAGTATTTT. Encoded protein: CASSQRRSTDTQYF.

The chain recombines TRBV11-2 with TRBJ1-1; TRBD1 aligns across 7 bases. V trimming: 4 bases; J trimming: 11 bases; junction bases outside the gene matches: 10. The CDR3 covers 13 residues. From germline, CDR1 is SGHAT and CDR2 FQNNGV. The CDR3 DNA reads TGTGCCAGCAGCTCCGGAGACAGGGCTGGCGCTTTCTTT. Protein product: CASSSGDRAGAFF. The full variable domain, completed using reference TRBV11-2 and TRBJ1-1, is EAGVAQSPRYKIIEKRQSVAFWCNPISGHATLYWYQQILGQGPKLLIQFQNNGVVDDSQLPKDRFSAERLKGVDSTLKIQPAKLEDSAVYLCASSSGDRAGAFFGQGTRLTVV.

The rearrangement uses TRBV11-2 and TRBJ1-2, with D perhaps matching TRBD1 (6 bases). Germline V gene lookup returns CDR1 SGHAT and CDR2 FQNNGV. V was cut by 4 bases and J by 8 bases, with 23 bases left in between. The CDR3 has 16 amino acids. This CDR3 is CASSSLRVRGGRGYTF. The DNA of the CDR3 is TGTGCCAGCAGCTCCCTCCGGGTCAGGGGCGGGCGGGGCTACACCTTC. The full variable domain, its missing parts supplied by reference TRBV11-2 and TRBJ1-2, is EAGVAQSPRYKIIEKRQSVAFWCNPISGHATLYWYQQILGQGPKLLIQFQNNGVVDDSQLPKDRFSAERLKGVDSTLKIQPAKLEDSAVYLCASSSLRVRGGRGYTFGSGTRLTVV.

V is TRBV6-8 and J is TRBJ2-5; TRBD2 is a possible D gene (5 bases). The CDR3 totals 14 residues. Trimming took 7 bases from V and 2 from J, leaving 14 bases between them. Germline CDR1 and CDR2: MNHGY and SAAAGT. The CDR3 coding sequence is TGTGCCAGCATGCCATCTAGCAAACAAGAGACCCAGTACTTC. It codes for CASMPSSKQETQYF.

This clone is a singleton in its sample. The chain uses TRBV4-3 and TRBJ2-2, with 7 positions matching TRBD2. Germline V lookup: CDR1 LGHNA, CDR2 YSLEER. The CDR3 covers 17 residues. Trimming cost V 2 bases and J 4 bases; bases outside gene matches: 10. The DNA of the CDR3 is TGCGCCAGCAGCCAATACGGGGCGGGGGACCTCACCGGGGAGCTGTTTTTT. Translation gives CASSQYGAGDLTGELFF.

The CDR3 sequence is CASSGDLGNEQFF. Here the CDR3 DNA reads TGTGCCAGCTCAGGGGATCTGGGGAATGAGCAGTTCTTC. This chain uses TRBV2 with TRBJ2-1; D might be TRBD1 (6 bases). V lost 8 bases to trimming and J lost 7 bases, with 15 bases between them. The germline gives CDR1 SNHLY, CDR2 FYNNEI. This CDR3 comprises 13 residues.

This chain uses TRBV11-1 with TRBJ2-1; weak D call: TRBD1 (5 bases). The CDR3 extends over 9 amino acids. The germline gives CDR1 SGHAT, CDR2 FQDESV (reference sequence). Trimming removed 8 bases at V and 10 bases at J, with 6 bases between. CDR3 sequence reads: CASGAEQFF. CDR3 coding DNA: TGTGCCAGCGGGGCGGAGCAGTTCTTC.

This chain connects TRBV2 to TRBJ2-7; 12 bases match TRBD2. The CDR3 extends over 16 amino acids. Germline trimming cut 7 bases from V and 4 bases from J; bases unmatched to any gene: 11. Germline assignment: CDR1 SNHLY and CDR2 FYNNEI. CDR3 bases: TGTGCCAGCACCCCGGGGCTAGCGGGGGGGCAGTACGAGCAGTACTTC. It is translated as CASTPGLAGGQYEQYF.

V usage is TRBV10-3 and J usage is TRBJ2-3; 9 bases agree with TRBD2. Germline assignment: CDR1 ENHRY and CDR2 SYGVKD. With 3 bases clipped from V and 1 base from J, the junction kept 2 bases outside the gene matches. The length of the CDR3 is 15 residues. In DNA form, the CDR3 reads TGTGCCATCAGTGAAGGCGGGGGGGGCACAGATACGCAGTATTTT. As protein: CAISEGGGGTDTQYF.